Each of the 20 T cell receptor beta chains below was sequenced from the same sample in a study of response to subunit inactivated influenza vaccine. MiXCR was run by TCRdb on the RT-PCR reads, yielding one entry per CDR3 protein. The profile shows around 540,000 distinct CDR3 sequences, 10% to 15% of them singletons. Specimen: PBMCs from blood, collected on the day of vaccination. These receptors were taken from a man aged 50 to 59 who received an inactivated influenza vaccine.

This clonotype was seen many times. The chain is built from TRBV29-1 and TRBJ2-3; unclear D gene. Trimming cost V 5 bases and J 6 bases, with 12 bases left between them. Germline CDR1 reads SQVTM; CDR2 reads ANQGSEA. This CDR3 region has 12 residues. The CDR3 DNA reads as TGCAGCGTTATGACCGGGTGGGATACGCAGTATTTT. Protein product: CSVMTGWDTQYF.

This chain links TRBV12-3 or TRBV12-4 with TRBJ2-1; TRBD2 aligns across 11 bases. V was clipped by 6 bases and J by 9 bases; unmatched bases: 7. The CDR3 runs 14 residues. CDR3 nucleotides: TGTGCCAGCAGACCCTCCGGGACTAGCGGTGAGCAGTTCTTC. It translates to CASRPSGTSGEQFF.

The chain is built from TRBV10-3 and TRBJ2-5; 12 bases are a match to TRBD2. The length of the CDR3 is 15 residues. Per the germline V gene, CDR1 is ENHRY and CDR2 is SYGVKD. J gave up 5 bases and V 5 bases, and 6 bases lay outside the gene matches. The CDR3: CAISPTSGRRETQYF. The DNA for the CDR3 is TGTGCCATCAGTCCGACTAGCGGGAGAAGGGAGACCCAGTACTTC.

The V and J genes are TRBV18 and TRBJ2-3; D is undetermined. CDR1 and CDR2 from the germline V gene are KGHSH and LQKENI. The CDR3 is 14 residues long. The V gene lost 2 bases and the J gene lost 0 bases, with 6 bases spanning the gap. CDR3 protein: CASSPLKSTDTQYF. The CDR3 nucleotides read TGTGCCAGCTCACCATTGAAGAGCACAGATACGCAGTATTTT.

The chain has TRBV3-1 and TRBJ2-1; D is unresolved. The length of the CDR3 is 13 residues. Trimming took 1 base from V and 7 from J, leaving 8 bases between them. Looked up from germline, CDR1 is LGHDT and CDR2 is YNNKEL (reference sequence). The chain's CDR3 is CASSQGAKNEQFF. The CDR3 DNA reads TGTGCCAGCAGCCAAGGAGCGAAGAATGAGCAGTTCTTC.

The V and J genes are TRBV20-1 and TRBJ2-1; D possibly corresponds to TRBD2 (5 bases). CDR1 is DFQATT and CDR2 is SNEGSKA in the germline V gene (reference sequence). The CDR3 totals 14 residues. CDR3 amino acids: CRASESGIYNEQFF. Written as DNA, the CDR3 is TGCAGAGCCAGCGAGAGCGGAATATACAATGAGCAGTTCTTC.

The rearrangement uses TRBV7-2 and TRBJ1-1, with unresolved D. This CDR3 contains 13 residues. Trimming stripped 2 bases from V and 2 bases from J, with 6 bases between. Germline loops: CDR1 SGHTA, CDR2 FQGNSA. The CDR3 DNA reads TGTGCCAGCAGCTTAAAAGTAAACACTGAAGCTTTCTTT. Protein: CASSLKVNTEAFF.

This rearrangement joins TRBV2 to TRBJ2-5; perhaps D is TRBD1 or TRBD2 (5 bases each). The CDR3 extends over 15 amino acids. CDR1 and CDR2 (germline): SNHLY, FYNNEI. Trimming cost V 9 bases and J 0 bases, with 17 bases left between them. CDR3 in amino acids: CARTSGTENQETQYF. In DNA form, the CDR3 reads TGTGCCAGAACCTCCGGGACGGAAAACCAAGAGACCCAGTACTTC.

This clonotype was seen ten or more times. V gene TRBV6-2 or TRBV6-3 combines with J gene TRBJ2-3; 7 nucleotides align to TRBD1. The CDR3 has 16 amino acids. The V gene's germline CDR1 is MNHEY and CDR2 SVGEGT. The trim removed 0 bases at V and 3 bases at J, leaving 6 bases unmatched. The CDR3 DNA reads TGTGCCAGCAGTTACTCGACAGGGAGTAGGACAGATACGCAGTATTTT. Translated: CASSYSTGSRTDTQYF.

This clonotype occurred many times. The chain combines TRBV4-2 with TRBJ2-2, with D possibly TRBD1 on 6 matching bases. The CDR3 runs 12 residues. V was shortened by 7 bases and J by 7 bases, with 10 bases between the two germline ends. Germline-derived CDR1 and CDR2 are LGHNA and YNFKEQ. CDR3 bases: TGTGCCAGCATCGCGGACAGCGGGGAGCTGTTTTTT. Amino acid sequence: CASIADSGELFF.

This clonotype showed up just a few times. The gene calls are TRBV20-1 and TRBJ2-1; tentative D call: TRBD1 (6 bases). This CDR3 has 16 residues. V lost 0 bases and J lost 4, with 16 bases in between. In germline, CDR1 is DFQATT, CDR2 SNEGSKA (reference sequence). The CDR3 spells CSARDRRSDRYNEQFF. CDR3 in DNA: TGCAGTGCTAGAGATCGCAGGTCCGACAGGTACAATGAGCAGTTCTTC.

The chain uses TRBV5-6 and TRBJ2-7, with D possibly matching TRBD2 (5 bases). This CDR3 comprises 13 residues. Between the trimmed V and J ends, which lost 3 bases and 3 bases, there was a span of 10 bases. Germline values: CDR1 SGHDT, CDR2 YYEEEE. DNA for the CDR3: TGTGCCAGCAGCTCACTAGTTTACTACGAGCAGTACTTC. Translating it yields CASSSLVYYEQYF. Using reference TRBV5-6 and TRBJ2-7 for the parts outside the CDR3, the full variable domain is DAGVTQSPTHLIKTRGQQVTLRCSPKSGHDTVSWYQQALGQGPQFIFQYYEEEERQRGNFPDRFSGHQFPNYSSELNVNALLLGDSALYLCASSSLVYYEQYFGPGTRLTVT.

This chain joins TRBV9 and TRBJ2-7; weak D call: TRBD2 (5 bases). Between the trimmed V and J ends, which lost 4 bases and 3 bases, there was a span of 14 bases. This CDR3 has 14 amino acids. The germline gives CDR1 SGDLS, CDR2 YYNGEE. CDR3 nucleotides: TGTGCCAGCAGCCCCCACGAGGGTAACTACGAGCAGTACTTC. Amino acids: CASSPHEGNYEQYF.

This clonotype was counted many times. This chain links TRBV29-1 with TRBJ2-7; 9 bases line up with TRBD1. Trimming removed 3 bases from V and 3 bases from J; junction bases left unmatched: 6. The CDR3 spans 14 residues. Germline loops: CDR1 SQVTM, CDR2 ANQGSEA. The CDR3 DNA sequence: TGCAGCGTTGAGGGACAGGGTGGTAACTACGAGCAGTACTTC. This sequence encodes CSVEGQGGNYEQYF.

The chain has TRBV7-2 and TRBJ2-7; 8 bases agree with TRBD2. Trimming took 1 base from V and 10 from J; bases not matched to a gene: 9. This CDR3 region has 14 residues. From germline, CDR1 is SGHTA and CDR2 FQGNSA. CDR3 amino acids: CASSLGSRTSLQYF. Written as DNA, the CDR3 is TGTGCCAGCAGCTTAGGGTCCCGGACTAGCTTACAGTACTTC.

This clonotype has a handful of counts. This rearrangement joins TRBV6-2 or TRBV6-3 to TRBJ2-7; D call uncertain. The CDR3 is 13 residues long. In germline, CDR1 is MNHEY, CDR2 SVGEGT. The germline V and J ends were trimmed by 5 bases and 9 bases, with 17 bases remaining between them. This CDR3 is CASSTNIGFGQYF. CDR3 nucleotides: TGTGCCAGCAGTACGAACATAGGGTTCGGGCAGTACTTC.

A few counts support this clonotype. J is TRBJ2-2 and V is TRBV4-1; no clear D. V gave up 4 bases and J gave up 1 base, with 13 bases separating them. The germline V gene has CDR1 MGHRA and CDR2 YSYEKL. The CDR3 is 16 residues long. As DNA, the CDR3 is TGCGCCAGCAGCCCCCGGACCCCGATGAACACCGGGGAGCTGTTTTTT. Its protein is CASSPRTPMNTGELFF.

The V gene is TRBV19, the J gene TRBJ2-3; 8 nucleotides match TRBD2. Germline V lookup: CDR1 LNHDA, CDR2 SQIVND (reference sequence). CDR3 length: 15 amino acids. V was clipped by 10 bases and J by 3 bases; unmatched bases: 12. CDR3 nucleotide sequence: TGTGCCAACCTCCAACTCGAGCGGGAGACAGATACGCAGTATTTT. Translating it yields CANLQLERETDTQYF.

The chain is built from TRBV4-1 and TRBJ2-1, with 14 bases that match TRBD2. Per germline, CDR1 MGHRA and CDR2 YSYEKL. The CDR3 has 17 amino acids. The junction had 9 bases not matched to a gene; V was cut back by 4 bases and J by 7 bases. This chain's CDR3 is CASSLGLAGGGANEQFF. Here the CDR3 DNA reads TGCGCCAGCAGCCTAGGACTAGCGGGAGGTGGGGCTAATGAGCAGTTCTTC.

This clonotype was recorded many times. The chain couples TRBV12-3 or TRBV12-4 to TRBJ2-7; D is tentatively TRBD1 or TRBD2 (5 bases each). The CDR3 loop spans 14 amino acids. Trimming pared 9 bases from V and 1 base from J, leaving 16 bases between. DNA for the CDR3: TGTGCCAGTTGGAGGCAGGGAACATCCTACGAGCAGTACTTC. Protein sequence: CASWRQGTSYEQYF.